This entry describes one T cell receptor delta chain. Its antigen has not been determined. TCRdb assigns this DNA the protein of a much larger clone, which departs from its translation at residue 3; this likely reflects a read error, and the protein shown comes from translating the DNA. The trim is 10 bases for V and 2 bases for J, with a gap of 5 bases between the germline ends. Reading from cysteine to phenylalanine, the CDR3 counts 10 amino acids. Only the CDR3 portion is preserved as DNA: 30 bases, with reading frame beginning at the first base. The germline V gene specifies TSWWSYY as CDR1 and QGS as CDR2. The library was made by multiplex PCR. A 32-plex assay with primers for all 8 TRDV and 4 TRDJ genes covering the CDR3 was used to amplify genomic DNA. A 12-nucleotide UMI was introduced during 3 to 4 barcoding PCR cycles, after which a second PCR was performed with Illumina adapter primers. AMPure XP beads were used to purify the libraries, and library quality was checked on a Fragment Analyzer using the HS NGS Fragment kit. The sequencing was run with an Illumina MiniSeq mid-output kit, including approximately 19% PhiX, and 150 cycles of paired-end reads. The study's own analysis went as follows. MIGEC version 1.2.9 was used to process the reads, grouping reads by UMI and building error-corrected consensus sequences. Modified VDJtools version 1.2.1 scripts and the tcR R package were used for post-processing. TCRdb called clones anew from the public reads via CATT; matching DNA rows were later pooled. TCRdb, rather than the study authors, made the V and J calls. In this sample the table shows about 750 delta-chain clones, approximately 3% of which occur a single time. Around 69% of the sample rests with the top ten.

The data belong to a study of DNA immune sequencing with unique molecular identifiers (dated by TCRdb to 2019 to 2021). Regarding the research as a whole: Immunomagnetic cell separation was used to enrich gammadelta T cells from buffy coats, and the genomic DNA of the enriched gammadelta T cells was sequenced. Fluorescence-activated cell sorting was used to enrich gammadelta T cells from PBMC of some ten healthy individuals. To compare enriched and non-enriched samples, about 0.1 ug of enriched gammadelta T-cell DNA and about 1 ug of non-enriched PBMC DNA were sequenced. The study developed and validated an ultrasensitive DNA-based TRD repertoire sequencing method using PCR-introduced unique molecular identifiers. Validation of the sequencing method was done both on synthetic reference molecules and on blood samples taken from healthy individuals. All donors were healthy people, and about nine of the donors were profiled using sorted gammadelta T cells from peripheral blood. Points the paper makes about the study in general: Among clonotypes in healthy donors, the most frequent TRD rearrangement was TRDV2 paired with TRDJ1. TRD repertoire diversity differed among healthy donors, and several donors were highly oligoclonal, with the top 5 clonotypes making up more than half of productive molecules. The primer-based approach is unable to detect novel TRD sequences that the primers do not target.

This receptor was identified in a human donor in good health. Recombination linked TRDV1 to TRDJ1; there is no confident call for the D gene. Sequenced input: gamma-delta T cells from PBMCs. CDR3 region: CAQKTDKLIF. The DNA is as follows: TGTGCTCAAAAGACCGATAAACTCATCTTT.